The rows below give T cell receptor beta chains drawn from one sample of a study of blood T cell repertoires in COVID-19. Clones were sequenced by immunoSEQ multiplex PCR, and TCRdb holds only the in-frame ones, with some missing. The profile covers some 430,000 clones, with less than 95% appearing a single time and 0.6% to 0.7% taken by the ten largest. Sequenced sample: PBMCs or T cells enriched from blood (not recorded which). These receptors were obtained from a man between 18 and 35 years old who had recovered from COVID-19. Both conserved end residues are part of each CDR3. A D gene is named only where the DNA matches it firmly. The size field is filled for only some rows; it gives once, few, many or a size class.

clone_size	d_call	v_call	j_call	cdr3_nt	cdr3_aa
-	TRBD1	TRBV18	TRBJ1-4	TGTGCCAGCTCATATTCTGGGACAGGGGAAAAACTGTTTTTT	CASSYSGTGEKLFF
-	TRBD1	TRBV28	TRBJ1-2	TGTGCCAGCAGTCCTAGGACAGGGTATGGCTACACCTTC	CASSPRTGYGYTF
-	TRBD2	TRBV28	TRBJ2-7	TGTGCCAGCAGTCCTCCACCCCCTAGCGGACTCAACGAGCAGTACTTC	CASSPPPPSGLNEQYF
-	-	TRBV2	TRBJ1-5	TGTGCCAGCAGTGAAGCGAGAGGTTATAGCAATCAGCCCCAGCATTTT	CASSEARGYSNQPQHF
-	-	TRBV2	TRBJ1-6	TGTGCCAGCAGTGACGGTGGAACAGGGAAGGATTCACCCCTCCACTTT	CASSDGGTGKDSPLHF
-	-	TRBV7-9	TRBJ1-1	TGTGCCAGCAGTAGGACAGTCAACACTGAAGCTTTCTTT	CASSRTVNTEAFF
-	TRBD1	TRBV2	TRBJ2-7	TGTGCCAGCAGTGAAGCGCTTCTTTGGACAGGGGGCCGACGGAAGCAGTACTTC	CASSEALLWTGGRRKQYF
-	TRBD1	TRBV5-1	TRBJ2-5	TGCGCCAGCAGCTTGGGACAGGGTGGAGAGACCCAGTACTTC	CASSLGQGGETQYF
-	-	TRBV15	TRBJ1-3	TGTGCCACCAGCAGAGATCCGGGAAACACCATATATTTT	CATSRDPGNTIYF
once	-	TRBV9	TRBJ2-7	TGTGCCAGCAGCCCCAACCTAGCTGGCTACGAGCAGTACTTC	CASSPNLAGYEQYF
-	TRBD2	TRBV28	TRBJ2-1	TGTGCCAGCAGTTTGAAAGGCGGACTAGCGTTATACAATGAGCAGTTCTTC	CASSLKGGLALYNEQFF
-	TRBD1	TRBV30	TRBJ1-2	TGTGCCTGGAGGGCGGACAGGGCTGTCGTCTATGGCTACACCTTC	CAWRADRAVVYGYTF
-	TRBD2	TRBV5-3	TRBJ2-1	TGTGCCAGAAGCTCGGGACTACTCCCCTACAATGAGCAGTTCTTC	CARSSGLLPYNEQFF
-	TRBD2	TRBV5-1	TRBJ2-5	TGCGCCAGCAGCTTGATGGGGCGGGGGATACAAGAGACCCAGTACTTC	CASSLMGRGIQETQYF
-	-	TRBV3-1/TRBV3-2	TRBJ2-5	TGTGCCAGCAGCCAAACCCACGGGACCCAGTACTTC	CASSQTHGTQYF
-	-	TRBV5-1	TRBJ1-1	TGCGCCAGCAGCTTCAGGGGTGGCGACACTGAAGCTTTCTTT	CASSFRGGDTEAFF
-	TRBD1	TRBV30	TRBJ2-7	TGTGCCTTTGAAAGGGGCAGGGGACAGGGGATGTACGAGCAGTACTTC	CAFERGRGQGMYEQYF
-	-	TRBV5-4	TRBJ2-2	TGTGCCAGCAGCTTGGGGGCAGGCGAACTCAACGCCGGGGAGCTGTTTTTT	CASSLGAGELNAGELFF
-	-	TRBV5-4	TRBJ2-2	TGTGCCAGCAGCCCTTCCTCCTGGGGGGTTACGGCGAACACCGGGGAGCTGTTTTTT	CASSPSSWGVTANTGELFF
-	-	TRBV5-5	TRBJ1-1	TGTGCCAGCAGCCTGACCCGGGGGACTGAAGCTTTCTTT	CASSLTRGTEAFF
-	TRBD1	TRBV11-2	TRBJ1-1	TGTGCCAGCAGCTTAGGACAGGGTATCTCTGAAGCTTTCTTT	CASSLGQGISEAFF
-	TRBD1	TRBV9	TRBJ1-6	TGTGCCAGCGGAGCCGGGACAGGGAATCGAGAGTCACCCCTCCACTTT	CASGAGTGNRESPLHF
-	-	TRBV4-2	TRBJ2-1	TGTGCCAGCAGCCAAGTTAGATCAGGGCCGGGTGAGCAGTTCTTC	CASSQVRSGPGEQFF
-	-	TRBV28	TRBJ1-4	TGTGCCAGCAGCCGCATGACAGGTAGTAATGAAAAACTGTTTTTT	CASSRMTGSNEKLFF
-	-	TRBV4-1	TRBJ2-7	TGCGCCAGCAGCCAAGAAAAGCGGAGCTCCTACGAGCAGTACTTC	CASSQEKRSSYEQYF
-	-	TRBV5-4	TRBJ1-1	TGTGCCAGCAGCTTGTGGGGGGACACTGAAGCTTTCTTT	CASSLWGDTEAFF
-	-	TRBV3-1/TRBV3-2	TRBJ1-3	TGTGCCAGCAGCCGTAACTCTGGAAACACCATATATTTT	CASSRNSGNTIYF
-	-	TRBV2	TRBJ1-2	TGTGCCAGCAGTGACAATGCCAGAACCTATGGCTACACCTTC	CASSDNARTYGYTF
-	-	TRBV11-2	TRBJ2-2	TGTGCCAGCAGCTTATCTGGCAGGGTCCACGGGGAGCTGTTTTTT	CASSLSGRVHGELFF
-	TRBD1	TRBV5-1	TRBJ2-7	TGCGCCAGCAGCTTCGGGACAGGGTGGGACGAGCAGTACTTC	CASSFGTGWDEQYF
few	-	TRBV4-1	TRBJ1-1	TGCGCCAGCAGCCAAGTTGTGGGGGCTGGTACTGAAGCTTTCTTT	CASSQVVGAGTEAFF
few	TRBD2	TRBV6-1	TRBJ2-5	TGTGCCAGCAGTGAAGCAGCGGGGGGGCAAGAGACCCAGTACTTC	CASSEAAGGQETQYF
-	TRBD2	TRBV5-1	TRBJ2-5	TGCGCCAGCAGCACGGGACTAGCGGGAGGATTTGAGACCCAGTACTTC	CASSTGLAGGFETQYF
-	-	TRBV5-1	TRBJ2-2	TGCGCCAGCAGCCCCCGGGGGAACACCGGGGAGCTGTTTTTT	CASSPRGNTGELFF
-	-	TRBV14	TRBJ1-6	TGTGCCAGCAGCGCCAGCTCCTATAATTCACCCCTCCACTTT	CASSASSYNSPLHF
few	TRBD2	TRBV27	TRBJ2-7	TGTGCCAGCAGTTTCTTTGGCGGGAGTGGTTACGAGCAGTACTTC	CASSFFGGSGYEQYF
-	-	TRBV9	TRBJ2-2	TGTGCCAGCAGCGTAGAACAGTTCCCCGGGGAGCTGTTTTTT	CASSVEQFPGELFF
-	-	TRBV6-5	TRBJ1-5	TGTGCCAGCAGTTACGCAGGCGGAGGTCAGCCCCAGCATTTT	CASSYAGGGQPQHF
-	-	TRBV19	TRBJ1-1	TGTGCCAGTACCAAAGGACACAACACTGAAGCTTTCTTT	CASTKGHNTEAFF
-	-	TRBV5-5	TRBJ1-1	TGTGCCAGCAGCAGCAGGGGTGAGGACACTGAAGCTTTCTTT	CASSSRGEDTEAFF
-	-	TRBV7-9	TRBJ1-2	TGTGCCAGCAGCTTAGGTCGCGGGGCTGGCTACACCTTC	CASSLGRGAGYTF
-	-	TRBV3-1/TRBV3-2	TRBJ1-1	TGTGCCAGCAGCGGTCACGGTCTGAACACTGAAGCTTTCTTT	CASSGHGLNTEAFF
few	TRBD1	TRBV2	TRBJ1-2	TGTGCCAGCAGTGAGGGACAGGGTGGTAACTATGGCTACACCTTC	CASSEGQGGNYGYTF
-	TRBD2	TRBV19	TRBJ2-1	TGTGCCAGTAGTCGCGGAGGTAGCGGGAGTAACTACAATGAGCAGTTCTTC	CASSRGGSGSNYNEQFF
-	-	TRBV11-2	TRBJ2-5	TGTGCCAGCAGCCCGGACTTACGTGCGACCCAGTACTTC	CASSPDLRATQYF
few	TRBD1	TRBV3-1/TRBV3-2	TRBJ1-2	TGTGCCAGCAGCCCGACAGGGTACTATGGCTACACCTTC	CASSPTGYYGYTF
-	-	TRBV28	TRBJ2-4	TGTGCCAGCTCCTTTGCGGATCTTGGCAAAAACATTCAGTACTTC	CASSFADLGKNIQYF
-	TRBD2	TRBV28	TRBJ2-7	TGTGCCAGCAGTTCCCCACCGGGACTAGCGAGTGAGCAGTACTTC	CASSSPPGLASEQYF
-	-	TRBV27	TRBJ2-2	TGTGCCAGCAGTTTGAGGCCGATAGGTACCGGGGAGCTGTTTTTT	CASSLRPIGTGELFF
-	TRBD1	TRBV27	TRBJ1-2	TGTGCCAGCAGTTTACAGGGGGCCGGGTTAGGCTACACCTTC	CASSLQGAGLGYTF
-	-	TRBV5-5	TRBJ1-3	TGTGCCAGCAGCCAACAGGGCTCTGGAAACACCATATATTTT	CASSQQGSGNTIYF